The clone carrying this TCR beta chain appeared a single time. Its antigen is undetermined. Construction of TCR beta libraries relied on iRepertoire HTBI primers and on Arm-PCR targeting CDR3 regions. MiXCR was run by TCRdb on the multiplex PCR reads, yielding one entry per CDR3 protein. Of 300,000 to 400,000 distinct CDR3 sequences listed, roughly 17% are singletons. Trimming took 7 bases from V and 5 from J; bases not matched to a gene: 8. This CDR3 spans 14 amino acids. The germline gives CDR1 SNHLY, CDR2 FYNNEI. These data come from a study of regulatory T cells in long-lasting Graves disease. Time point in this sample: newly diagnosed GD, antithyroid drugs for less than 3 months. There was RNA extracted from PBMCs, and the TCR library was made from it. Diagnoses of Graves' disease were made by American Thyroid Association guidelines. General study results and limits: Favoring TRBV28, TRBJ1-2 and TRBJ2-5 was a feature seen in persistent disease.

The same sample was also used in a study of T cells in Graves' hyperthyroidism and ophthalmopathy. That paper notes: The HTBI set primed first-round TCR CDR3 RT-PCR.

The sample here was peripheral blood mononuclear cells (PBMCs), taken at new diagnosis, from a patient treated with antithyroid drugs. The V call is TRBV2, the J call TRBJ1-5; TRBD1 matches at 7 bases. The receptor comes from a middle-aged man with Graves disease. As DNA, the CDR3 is TGTGCCAGCAAGTCTGACAGGGCGGATCAGCCCCAGCATTTT. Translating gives CASKSDRADQPQHF.